The 27 T cell receptor beta chains given below trace back to one sample, sequenced in a study of control samples from healthy donors and cancer patients. The assay was immunoSEQ multiplex PCR, and TCRdb's table has in-frame clones only and misses some. The sample has 150,000 or so clones; 80% to 95% are singletons. Sequencing was performed on blood. The receptors were gathered from a man younger than 35 in good health.

This chain uses TRBV27 with TRBJ1-1, with D possibly TRBD1 on 6 matching bases. The germline gives CDR1 MNHEY, CDR2 SMNVEV (reference sequence). Trimming removed 5 bases at V and 1 base at J, with 17 bases between. The CDR3 totals 16 residues. The chain's CDR3 is CASSLSGEGGNTEAFF. The CDR3 bases are TGTGCCAGCAGTCTCTCCGGGGAAGGGGGGAACACTGAAGCTTTCTTT.

The chain links TRBV5-4 to TRBJ1-4, with 8 nucleotides matching TRBD1. With V trimmed by 4 bases and J by 3 bases, 8 bases remained unmatched. This CDR3 spans 16 amino acids. Germline CDR1 SGHNT, CDR2 YYREEE (reference sequence). This chain's CDR3 is CASSRGQGVANEKLFF. Written as DNA, the CDR3 is TGTGCCAGCAGCAGAGGACAGGGAGTGGCTAATGAAAAACTGTTTTTT.

The rearrangement links TRBV9 to TRBJ2-7, with a weak D call TRBD1 (5 bases). Trimming stripped 0 bases from V and 3 bases from J, with 16 bases between. The CDR3 runs to 16 residues. The germline CDR1 and CDR2 sequences are SGDLS and YYNGEE. The CDR3 sequence is CASSVGAGRGDYEQYF. CDR3 sequence (DNA): TGTGCCAGCAGCGTAGGAGCCGGTAGGGGTGACTACGAGCAGTACTTC.

The V and J genes are TRBV10-2 and TRBJ1-4, with unresolved D. The CDR3 runs 19 residues. Trimming stripped 6 bases from V and 0 bases from J, with 23 bases between. Germline lookup yields CDR1 WSHSY and CDR2 SAAADI. Here the CDR3 DNA reads TGCGCCAGCAGCACGGGGAAGGAATTAGGTCCCGCAACTAATGAAAAACTGTTTTTT. This sequence encodes CASSTGKELGPATNEKLFF.

The table lists this clone with many counts. The same CDR3 can be traced to other DNA sequences in this sample. V usage is TRBV5-1 and J usage is TRBJ1-5, with 9 nucleotides matching TRBD1. This CDR3 spans 14 amino acids. After removal of 2 bases from V and 8 bases from J, the junction contained 5 bases not matched to a gene. Germline V gives CDR1 SGHRS, CDR2 YFSETQ. For the CDR3, the DNA is TGCGCCAGCAGCTTTACAGGGGGCAGGGAGCCCCAGCATTTT. Translated: CASSFTGGREPQHF.

The chain links TRBV28 to TRBJ1-4; a possible D gene is TRBD1 (5 bases). With 3 bases removed from V and 7 bases from J, the gap between germline ends came to 21 bases. This CDR3 is built from 17 residues. Germline V gene lookup returns CDR1 MDHEN and CDR2 SYDVKM. The CDR3 region has the DNA TGTGCCAGCAGTTTGGTGGAAAGGGGAGAAGACAGTGAAAAACTGTTTTTT. Translated: CASSLVERGEDSEKLFF.

The genes are TRBV5-1 and TRBJ2-1; TRBD2 is a possible D gene (5 bases). CDR1 is SGHRS, CDR2 YFSETQ, per germline. V lost 1 base and J lost 3, with 20 bases in between. The CDR3 totals 18 residues. CDR3 DNA: TGCGCCAGCAGCTTGAGCGGAGTAGGAGCGGAGCTCTACAATGAGCAGTTCTTC. Encoded protein: CASSLSGVGAELYNEQFF.

The CDR3 region is CSVEGQGVADTQYF. The CDR3 nucleotides read TGCAGCGTTGAGGGGCAGGGGGTAGCAGATACGCAGTATTTT. The J gene is TRBJ2-3, the V gene TRBV29-1; TRBD1 agrees at 7 bases. Germline V gene lookup returns CDR1 SQVTM and CDR2 ANQGSEA. The V segment lost 3 bases and the J segment 4 bases; nucleotides outside the gene matches: 7. The CDR3 sequence is 14 residues long.

CDR3 DNA sequence: TGTGCCTGGAGTGTACGGGGGACGGGCTACAATGAGCAGTTCTTC. Translating gives CAWSVRGTGYNEQFF. J is TRBJ2-1 and V is TRBV30, with D possibly being TRBD2 (6 bases). The CDR3 runs 15 residues. Looked up from germline, CDR1 is GTSNPN and CDR2 is SVGIG (reference sequence). V dropped 0 bases and J dropped 3 bases, with 12 bases sitting between them. The full variable domain, rest sourced from reference TRBV30 and TRBJ2-1, is SQTIHQWPATLVQPVGSPLSLECTVEGTSNPNLYWYRQAAGRGLQLLFYSVGIGQISSEVPQNLSASRPQDRQFILSSKKLLLSDSGFYLCAWSVRGTGYNEQFFGPGTRLTVL.

The V call is TRBV27, the J call TRBJ2-1, with D uncertain. Germline V gene sequence: CDR1 MNHEY, CDR2 SMNVEV (reference sequence). This CDR3 is built from 15 residues. Trimming removed 1 base from V and 0 bases from J, with 7 bases in between. CDR3 sequence: CASSLYVSSYNEQFF. In DNA, the CDR3 is TGTGCCAGCAGTTTATACGTTAGCTCCTACAATGAGCAGTTCTTC.

V usage is TRBV19 and J usage is TRBJ2-7, with D perhaps matching TRBD2 (6 bases). V shed 9 bases and J shed 3 bases, with 18 bases lying between them. The CDR3 has 14 amino acids. CDR1 is LNHDA and CDR2 is SQIVND in the germline V gene (reference sequence). The CDR3 DNA sequence: TGTGCCAGCGGGCCTTCCGGAGGGAGCTACGAGCAGTACTTC. Its protein is CASGPSGGSYEQYF.

The chain uses TRBV6-2 or TRBV6-3 and TRBJ2-3; the match to TRBD2 covers 13 bases. The CDR3 contains 18 residues. The V gene's germline CDR1 is MNHEY and CDR2 SVGEGT. The trim removed 4 bases at V and 1 base at J, leaving 8 bases unmatched. The CDR3 sequence is CASSSLAGGPIGTDTQYF. The CDR3 DNA reads TGTGCCAGCAGTTCACTAGCGGGGGGGCCCATCGGCACAGATACGCAGTATTTT.

CDR3 in amino acids: CASSDEYRMNTEAFF. The DNA of the CDR3 is TGCGCCAGCAGTGATGAATACCGGATGAACACTGAAGCTTTCTTT. The chain links TRBV10-2 to TRBJ1-1, with no clear D. The V gene's germline CDR1 is WSHSY and CDR2 SAAADI. CDR3 length equals 15 residues. The V and J ends lost 3 bases and 0 bases respectively, with 11 bases between them.

The rearrangement joins TRBV6-5 to TRBJ2-7; D is perhaps TRBD1 (5 bases). V dropped 4 bases and J dropped 2 bases, with 9 bases sitting between them. CDR3 length equals 13 residues. Germline assignment: CDR1 MNHEY and CDR2 SVGAGI. The CDR3 loop reads CASSLGVTYEQYF. The CDR3 DNA sequence: TGTGCCAGCAGTTTAGGGGTGACCTACGAGCAGTACTTC.

V is TRBV6-5 and J is TRBJ2-5; 7 bases line up with TRBD1. CDR1 is MNHEY and CDR2 is SVGAGI in the germline V gene. The V and J ends lost 7 bases and 4 bases, in that order; junction bases with no gene match: 6. The CDR3 extends over 13 amino acids. Written as DNA, the CDR3 is TGTGCCAGCACCCAATCAGGGGGAGAGACCCAGTACTTC. Protein sequence: CASTQSGGETQYF.

This clone showed up just once. The chain employs TRBV7-2 and TRBJ1-2; D possibly corresponds to TRBD1 (6 bases). The CDR3 length is 13 residues. The V end was cut by 4 bases, the J end by 8 bases, with 14 bases between. CDR1 and CDR2 (germline): SGHTA, FQGNSA. The CDR3 reads CASSSSTGNGYTF. The CDR3 nucleotides read TGTGCCAGCAGCTCCTCCACAGGGAACGGCTACACCTTC.

CDR3 sequence reads: CAWSTPGHEGEKLFF. CDR3 sequence (DNA): TGTGCCTGGAGTACTCCGGGACACGAAGGCGAAAAACTGTTTTTT. The chain is built from TRBV30 and TRBJ1-4, with D perhaps matching TRBD1 (6 bases). CDR3 length: 15 amino acids. Germline CDR1 and CDR2: GTSNPN and SVGIG (reference sequence). V was pared by 2 bases and J by 8 bases, with 18 bases between.

This chain joins TRBV9 and TRBJ2-3; 8 bases line up with TRBD1. The germline V gene encodes CDR1 SGDLS and CDR2 YYNGEE. V dropped 2 bases and J dropped 8; count of bases not matched to a gene: 4. The CDR3 has 13 amino acids. CDR3 residues: CASSVQGAGTQYF. The CDR3 DNA is TGTGCCAGCAGCGTCCAGGGGGCGGGTACGCAGTATTTT.

The genes are TRBV5-1 and TRBJ2-1, with unresolved D. Trimming removed 0 bases at V and 10 bases at J, with 11 bases between. There are 13 residues in the CDR3. Germline loops: CDR1 SGHRS, CDR2 YFSETQ. CDR3 protein: CASSLVVSREQFF. The CDR3 DNA follows: TGCGCCAGCAGCTTGGTGGTCTCCCGGGAGCAGTTCTTC.

The chain joins TRBV18 to TRBJ2-7, with 8 bases identical to TRBD2. There are 14 residues in the CDR3. Trimming removed 3 bases from V and 5 bases from J; junction bases left unmatched: 6. Germline loops: CDR1 KGHSH, CDR2 LQKENI. This chain's CDR3 is CASSPSGGANEQYF. For the CDR3, the DNA is TGTGCCAGCTCACCCTCGGGAGGGGCAAACGAGCAGTACTTC.

V usage is TRBV2 and J usage is TRBJ1-1; 7 nucleotides agree with TRBD1. This CDR3 spans 12 amino acids. V was pared by 6 bases and J by 8 bases, with 6 bases of the junction left unmatched. From germline, CDR1 is SNHLY and CDR2 FYNNEI. Here the CDR3 reads CASRGDSQEAFF. CDR3 in DNA: TGTGCCAGCAGGGGGGACAGTCAAGAAGCTTTCTTT.

The chain is built from TRBV9 and TRBJ1-5, with a possible D match to TRBD1 (5 bases). Germline-derived CDR1 and CDR2 are SGDLS and YYNGEE. Deletions cut 2 bases from V and 4 bases from J, with 13 bases between. This CDR3 has 15 amino acids. For the CDR3, the DNA is TGTGCCAGCAGCGTCTCAGGGTTAGGGAATCAGCCCCAGCATTTT. Residues: CASSVSGLGNQPQHF.

The genes are TRBV4-2 and TRBJ1-4; D perhaps matches TRBD1 (5 bases). Trimming took 4 bases from V and 7 from J, leaving 19 bases between them. The CDR3 is 16 amino acids. Per germline, CDR1 LGHNA and CDR2 YNFKEQ. The CDR3, as DNA: TGTGCCAGCAGCCTACCCTCCGGGGCTCGCGGTGAAAAACTGTTTTTT. Protein product: CASSLPSGARGEKLFF.

The rearrangement links TRBV6-5 to TRBJ1-2, with D maybe TRBD1 (5 bases). This CDR3 is 15 amino acids long. Trimming cost V 8 bases and J 0 bases, with 16 bases left between them. Germline CDR1 is MNHEY and CDR2 is SVGAGI. CDR3 protein: CASLSLTASNYGYTF. DNA of the CDR3: TGTGCCAGCCTGTCCCTGACAGCCTCTAACTATGGCTACACCTTC.

J is TRBJ1-4 and V is TRBV5-1; 7 nucleotides line up with TRBD1. CDR3 length: 16 residues. Germline values: CDR1 SGHRS, CDR2 YFSETQ. J gave up 3 bases and V 4 bases, and 9 bases lay outside the gene matches. In DNA, the CDR3 is TGCGCCAGCAGCAGGGGAACAGGGGCGGCTAATGAAAAACTGTTTTTT. It yields the protein CASSRGTGAANEKLFF.

This clone was counted once. V and J are TRBV18 and TRBJ1-2; 8 bases fit TRBD1. CDR1 and CDR2 (germline): KGHSH, LQKENI. The V segment lost 4 bases and the J segment 1 base; nucleotides outside the gene matches: 11. This CDR3 comprises 17 residues. The CDR3 sequence is CASSLDTDRADNYGYTF. As DNA, the CDR3 is TGTGCCAGCTCACTTGATACGGACAGGGCAGATAACTATGGCTACACCTTC. Full variable domain (outside the CDR3, taken from reference TRBV18 and TRBJ1-2): NAGVMQNPRHLVRRRGQEARLRCSPMKGHSHVYWYRQLPEEGLKFMVYLQKENIIDESGMPKERFSAEFPKEGPSILRIQQVVRGDSAAYFCASSLDTDRADNYGYTFGSGTRLTVV.

This chain links TRBV30 with TRBJ2-1, with TRBD2 identical over 8 bases. Germline CDR1 and CDR2: GTSNPN and SVGIG (reference sequence). The V segment lost 1 base and the J segment 14 bases; nucleotides outside the gene matches: 7. This CDR3 has 12 amino acids. The chain's CDR3 is CAWSDAGGIEFF. The DNA for the CDR3 is TGTGCCTGGAGTGATGCGGGAGGAATTGAGTTCTTC.